This TCR beta chain was retrieved from a study of T cells in Graves' hyperthyroidism and ophthalmopathy. There were TCR beta CDR3 regions amplified from RNA transcripts. During a first-round RT-PCR of the TCR CDR3, the HTBI primer set was used. In TCRdb, the multiplex PCR reads were re-called with MiXCR into one record per CDR3 protein. The data contain hundreds of thousands of distinct CDR3 sequences, roughly 14% of them singletons. This clonotype came up many times. Its specificity is not known. With duration under 3 months, ophthalmopathy was active: Clinical Activity Score at least 3, NOSPECS at least 4. Exclusions: uncontrolled infection, other autoimmune disease, pregnancy, lactation. Clinical symptoms, serum thyroxine, TRAb, thyroid ultrasound and orbital computed tomography informed diagnoses. Study conclusions and caveats: In blood, most of the thyroid clonotypes expanded above 0.001 were also present.

V dropped 1 base and J dropped 10 bases, with 7 bases sitting between them. Germline V gives CDR1 SGHNT, CDR2 YENEEA. CDR3 length: 11 amino acids. Input material: blood. The clonotype was recovered from a woman aged 40 to 55 with Graves' ophthalmopathy. The V and J genes are TRBV11-3 and TRBJ1-1; D call uncertain. Here the CDR3 DNA reads TGTGCCAGCAGCTTAGGATCAGTAGCTTTCTTT. It is translated as CASSLGSVAFF. Using reference TRBV11-3 and TRBJ1-1 for the parts outside the CDR3, the full variable domain is EAGVVQSPRYKIIEKKQPVAFWCNPISGHNTLYWYLQNLGQGPELLIRYENEEAVDDSQLPKDRFSAERLKGVDSTLKIQPAELGDSAVYLCASSLGSVAFFGQGTRLTVV.